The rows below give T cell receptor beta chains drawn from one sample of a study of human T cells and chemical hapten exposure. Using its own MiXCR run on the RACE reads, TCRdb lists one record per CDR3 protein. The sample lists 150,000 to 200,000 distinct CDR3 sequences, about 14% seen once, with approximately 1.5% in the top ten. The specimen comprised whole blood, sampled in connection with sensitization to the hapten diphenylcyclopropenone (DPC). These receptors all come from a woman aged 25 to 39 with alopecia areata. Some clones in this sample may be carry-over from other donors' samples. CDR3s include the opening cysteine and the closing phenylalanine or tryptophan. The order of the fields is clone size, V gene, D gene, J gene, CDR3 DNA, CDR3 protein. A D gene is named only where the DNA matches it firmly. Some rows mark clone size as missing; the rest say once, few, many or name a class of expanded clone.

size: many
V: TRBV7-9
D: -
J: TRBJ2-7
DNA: TGTGCCAGCAGCTACCGGGACACTTCCTACGAGCAGTACTTC
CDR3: CASSYRDTSYEQYF

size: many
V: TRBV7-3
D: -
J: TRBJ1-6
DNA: TGTGCCAGCAGTGGGGCTCTAATTAATTCACCCCTCCACTTT
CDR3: CASSGALINSPLHF

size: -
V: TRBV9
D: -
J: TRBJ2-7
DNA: TGTGCCAGCAGCGTAGGGAATACCTTCTCCTACGAGCAGTACTTC
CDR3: CASSVGNTFSYEQYF

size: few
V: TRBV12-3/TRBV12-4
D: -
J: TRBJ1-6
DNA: TGTGCCAGCAGTTTTTCGCACAGTCCAAATTCACCCCTCCACTTT
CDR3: CASSFSHSPNSPLHF

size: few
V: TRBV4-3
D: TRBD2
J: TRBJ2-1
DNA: TGCGCCAGCAGCCAAGATCGACTAGCTGGGGGTGAGCAGTTCTTC
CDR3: CASSQDRLAGGEQFF

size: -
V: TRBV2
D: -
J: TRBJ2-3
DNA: TGTGCCAGCAGTAGGATCGGTAGGGCTAGCACAGATACGCAGTATTTT
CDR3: CASSRIGRASTDTQYF

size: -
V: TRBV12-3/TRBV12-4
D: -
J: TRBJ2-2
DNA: TGTGCCAGCACCCTGGGAGGAGCGCCCGGACCCGGGGAGCTGTTTTTT
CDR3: CASTLGGAPGPGELFF

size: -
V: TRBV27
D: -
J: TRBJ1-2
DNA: TGTGCCAGCAGTTTCAGGGAAAGCTATGGCTACACCTTC
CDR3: CASSFRESYGYTF

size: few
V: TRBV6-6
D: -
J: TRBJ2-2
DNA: TGTGCCAGCAGTTACCCAGGCGGGGAGCTGTTTTTT
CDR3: CASSYPGGELFF

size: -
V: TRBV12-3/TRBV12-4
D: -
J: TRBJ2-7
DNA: TGTGCCAGCAGTTTGGGCTGGACAGCCCTCTCCTACGAGCAGTACTTC
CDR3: CASSLGWTALSYEQYF

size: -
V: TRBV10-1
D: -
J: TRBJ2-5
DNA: TGCGCCAGCAGTGCTTACAGGAGGAGCGAGACCCAGTACTTC
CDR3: CASSAYRRSETQYF

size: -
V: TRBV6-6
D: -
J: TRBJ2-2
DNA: TGTGCCAGCATTATAGGACCCTTGGTCGGGGAGCTGTTTTTT
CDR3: CASIIGPLVGELFF

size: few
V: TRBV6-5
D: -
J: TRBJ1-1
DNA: TGTGCCAGCAGTTACCGGACAGAGAACACTGAAGCTTTCTTT
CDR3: CASSYRTENTEAFF

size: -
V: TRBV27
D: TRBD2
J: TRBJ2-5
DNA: TGTGCCAGCACCGGGCCCCGCCCGGGACTAGCGGGACAAGAGACCCAGTACTTC
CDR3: CASTGPRPGLAGQETQYF

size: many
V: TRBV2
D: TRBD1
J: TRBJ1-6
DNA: TGTGCCAGCAGTGCGGGACAGGGGTCCTATAATTCACCCCTCCACTTT
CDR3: CASSAGQGSYNSPLHF

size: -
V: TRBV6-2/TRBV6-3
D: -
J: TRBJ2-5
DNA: TGTGCCAGCAGTCATGGGGTAGGACATGCAGCGGAGACCCAGTACTTC
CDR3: CASSHGVGHAAETQYF

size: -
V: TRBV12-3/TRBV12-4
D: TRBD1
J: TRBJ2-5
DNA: TGTGCCAGCAGTTTTAGACAGGGGGCAGAGACCCAGTACTTC
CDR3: CASSFRQGAETQYF

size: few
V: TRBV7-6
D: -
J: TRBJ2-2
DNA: TGTGCCAGCAGCTTAGTGACAGGCCCGGTGGAGCTGTTTTTT
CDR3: CASSLVTGPVELFF

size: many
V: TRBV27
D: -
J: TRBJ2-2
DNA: TGTGCCAGCAGTTTATCGAGCAGCGGGGAGCTGTTTTTT
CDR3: CASSLSSSGELFF

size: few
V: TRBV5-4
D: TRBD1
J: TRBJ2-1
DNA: TGTGCCAGCACCCCCCGGGACAGCAACAATGAGCAGTTCTTC
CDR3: CASTPRDSNNEQFF

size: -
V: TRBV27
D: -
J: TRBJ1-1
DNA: TGTGCCAGCAGTTTATCGATAGGGGTCACTGAAGCTTTCTTT
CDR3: CASSLSIGVTEAFF

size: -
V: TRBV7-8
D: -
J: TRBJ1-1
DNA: TGTGCCAGCAGCCCCCGAACTGAAGCTTTCTTT
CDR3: CASSPRTEAFF

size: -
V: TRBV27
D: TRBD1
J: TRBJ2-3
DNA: TGTGCCAGCAGTTTTACGGACAGGGGGAGTACGCAGTATTTT
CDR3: CASSFTDRGSTQYF

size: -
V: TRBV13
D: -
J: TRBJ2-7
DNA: TGTGCCAGCAGCCCGTTCCTAAAATCCTTCTCCTACGAGCAGTACTTC
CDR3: CASSPFLKSFSYEQYF

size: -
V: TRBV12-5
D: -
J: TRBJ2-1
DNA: TGTGCTAGTGGTTACGCAGGTTCAGCCTACAATGAGCAGTTCTTC
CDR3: CASGYAGSAYNEQFF

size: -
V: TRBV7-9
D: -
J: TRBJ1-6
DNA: TGTGCCAGCAGCCACGGCGATCATTACCGGAATAATTCACCCCTCCACTTT
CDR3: CASSHGDHYRNNSPLHF

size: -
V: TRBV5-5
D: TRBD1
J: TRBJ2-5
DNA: TGTGCCAGCAGCTCGACAGGGACAGGGGCCCAAGAGACCCAGTACTTC
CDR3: CASSSTGTGAQETQYF

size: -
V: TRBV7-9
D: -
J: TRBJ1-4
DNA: TGTGCCAGCAGTTCCCGGGAGGCCAATGAAAAACTGTTTTTT
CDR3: CASSSREANEKLFF

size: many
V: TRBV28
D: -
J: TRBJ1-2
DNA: TGTGCCAGCAGACGACGTCCGACAGTAAACTATGGCTACACCTTC
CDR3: CASRRRPTVNYGYTF

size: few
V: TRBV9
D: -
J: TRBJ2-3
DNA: TGTGCCAGCAGCGTAGATCCAGATACGCAGTATTTT
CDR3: CASSVDPDTQYF

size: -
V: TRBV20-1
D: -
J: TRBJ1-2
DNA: TGCAGTGCTAGGTGGCAGAACTATGGCTACACCTTC
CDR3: CSARWQNYGYTF

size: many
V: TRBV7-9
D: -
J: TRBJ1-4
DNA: TGTGCCAGCAGCTTAGGGGGCGACTCGAGGAAACTGTTTTTT
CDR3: CASSLGGDSRKLFF

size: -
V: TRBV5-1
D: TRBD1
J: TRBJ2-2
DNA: TGCGCCAGCAGCTTAGACAGGGTTCAAAACACCGGGGAGCTGTTTTTT
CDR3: CASSLDRVQNTGELFF

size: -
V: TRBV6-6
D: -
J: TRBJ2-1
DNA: TGTGCCAGCAGTTATGGGCCGGGTGACGGTGAGCAGTTCTTC
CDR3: CASSYGPGDGEQFF

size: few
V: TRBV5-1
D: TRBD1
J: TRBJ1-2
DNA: TGCGCCAGCAGCTTAGAGGCTCGGACAGGGGGCAATTATGGCTACACCTTC
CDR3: CASSLEARTGGNYGYTF

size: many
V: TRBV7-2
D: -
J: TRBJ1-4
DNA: TGTGCCAGCAGCTCCCTCCCGTTGGGTAGACTGTTTTTT
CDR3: CASSSLPLGRLFF

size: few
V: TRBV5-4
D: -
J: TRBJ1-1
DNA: TGTGCCAGCAGCTTGGCTCCCTCCTTCTTTAACTCTGAAGCTTTCTTT
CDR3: CASSLAPSFFNSEAFF

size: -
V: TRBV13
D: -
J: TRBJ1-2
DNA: TGTGCCAGCAGCTTGATAACAGCGGGTGGCTACACCTTC
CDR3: CASSLITAGGYTF

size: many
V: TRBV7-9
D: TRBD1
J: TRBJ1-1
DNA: TGTGCCAGCAGCTTAGCTCCGGGACAGATGAACACTGAAGCTTTCTTT
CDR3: CASSLAPGQMNTEAFF

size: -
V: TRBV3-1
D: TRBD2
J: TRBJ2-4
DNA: TGTGCCAGCAGCCAAGAAGGACTAGGCCAAAACATTCAGTACTTC
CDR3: CASSQEGLGQNIQYF

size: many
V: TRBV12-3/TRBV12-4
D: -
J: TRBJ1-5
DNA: TGTGCCAGCAGTTTATCGGGCAATCAGCCCCAGCATTTT
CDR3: CASSLSGNQPQHF

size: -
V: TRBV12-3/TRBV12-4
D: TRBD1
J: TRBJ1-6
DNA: TGTGCCAGCAGGCCCGGGACAGGGTCCGGTTCACCCCTCCACTTT
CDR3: CASRPGTGSGSPLHF